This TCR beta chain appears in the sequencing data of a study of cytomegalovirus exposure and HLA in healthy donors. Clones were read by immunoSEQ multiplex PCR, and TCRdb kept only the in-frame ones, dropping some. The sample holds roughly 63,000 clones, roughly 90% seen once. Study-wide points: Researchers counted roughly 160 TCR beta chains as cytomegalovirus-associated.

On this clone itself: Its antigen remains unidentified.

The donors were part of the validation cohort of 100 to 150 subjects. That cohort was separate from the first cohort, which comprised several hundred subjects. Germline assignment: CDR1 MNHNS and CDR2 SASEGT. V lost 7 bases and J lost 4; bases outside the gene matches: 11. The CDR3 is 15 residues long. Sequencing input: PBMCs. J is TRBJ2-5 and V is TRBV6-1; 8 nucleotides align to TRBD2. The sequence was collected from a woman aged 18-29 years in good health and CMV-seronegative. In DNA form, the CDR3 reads TGTGCCAGCACCTCGGGACTAGGGTTCCCAGAGACCCAGTACTTC. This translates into CASTSGLGFPETQYF.